The rows below give T cell receptor beta chains drawn from one sample of a study of T cell responses to AZD1222 COVID-19 vaccine. Profiled with immunoSEQ multiplex PCR; TCRdb holds only in-frame clones, not every one. Of some 120,000 clones listed, around nine tenths were seen once; the top ten hold roughly a quarter. The sequenced sample was peripheral blood, obtained on day 0 of AZD1222 vaccination. The source is an adult in good health. Each CDR3 is given with its conserved first and last residue. The D gene is left open where the match is weak. Rows may omit the clone size; those that give it use once, few, many or a size class.

cdr3_aa: CASSLAVIAGVLQYF
cdr3_nt: TGCGCCAGCAGCTTGGCCGTGATAGCGGGAGTTTTGCAGTATTTT
clone_size: .
j_call: TRBJ2-3
v_call: TRBV5-1
d_call: TRBD2

cdr3_aa: CASRGLTGTRHEQYF
cdr3_nt: TGTGCCAGCAGAGGCCTGACAGGAACTAGACACGAGCAGTACTTC
clone_size: many
j_call: TRBJ2-7
v_call: TRBV6-5
d_call: .

cdr3_aa: CASSLSGTGTDTQYF
cdr3_nt: TGTGCCAGCAGCCTTAGCGGGACCGGGACAGATACGCAGTATTTT
clone_size: .
j_call: TRBJ2-3
v_call: TRBV3-1/TRBV3-2
d_call: TRBD2

cdr3_aa: CASSPRLGKGNTIYF
cdr3_nt: TGTGCCAGCAGCCCGCGCTTGGGGAAAGGAAACACCATATATTTT
clone_size: few
j_call: TRBJ1-3
v_call: TRBV7-8
d_call: .

cdr3_aa: CASSYYPGNENEQFF
cdr3_nt: TGTGCCAGCAGTTACTATCCGGGAAACGAAAATGAGCAGTTCTTC
clone_size: .
j_call: TRBJ2-1
v_call: TRBV6-5
d_call: .

cdr3_aa: CASSHGLDSPLHF
cdr3_nt: TGTGCCAGCAGCCACGGGCTTGATTCACCCCTCCACTTT
clone_size: .
j_call: TRBJ1-6
v_call: TRBV3-1/TRBV3-2
d_call: .

cdr3_aa: CASSLTGDLYNEQFF
cdr3_nt: TGTGCCAGCAGCTTAACAGGGGACCTCTACAATGAGCAGTTCTTC
clone_size: .
j_call: TRBJ2-1
v_call: TRBV7-3
d_call: .

cdr3_aa: CASSFGASSYNEQFF
cdr3_nt: TGTGCCAGCAGCTTTGGTGCGAGCTCCTACAATGAGCAGTTCTTC
clone_size: few
j_call: TRBJ2-1
v_call: TRBV11-2
d_call: .

cdr3_aa: CASSSYTEAFF
cdr3_nt: TGTGCCAGTAGTAGTTACACTGAAGCTTTCTTT
clone_size: .
j_call: TRBJ1-1
v_call: TRBV19
d_call: .

cdr3_aa: CASSLSSGGDGYTF
cdr3_nt: TGTGCCAGCAGTTTATCTTCCGGCGGGGATGGCTACACCTTC
clone_size: .
j_call: TRBJ1-2
v_call: TRBV27
d_call: .

cdr3_aa: CASSQIPLGRQSSYNSPLHF
cdr3_nt: TGTGCCAGCAGCCAAATCCCTCTCGGACGTCAAAGCTCCTATAATTCACCCCTCCACTTT
clone_size: .
j_call: TRBJ1-6
v_call: TRBV4-2
d_call: .

cdr3_aa: CASSQQNRGPGNTIYF
cdr3_nt: TGTGCCAGCAGCCAACAAAACAGGGGACCGGGAAACACCATATATTTT
clone_size: .
j_call: TRBJ1-3
v_call: TRBV4-2
d_call: TRBD1

cdr3_aa: CASSVGEDYGYTF
cdr3_nt: TGTGCCAGCAGCGTAGGGGAGGACTATGGCTACACCTTC
clone_size: .
j_call: TRBJ1-2
v_call: TRBV9
d_call: .

cdr3_aa: CASSQDRGGQETQYF
cdr3_nt: TGTGCCAGCAGCCAAGATCGGGGGGGCCAAGAGACCCAGTACTTC
clone_size: .
j_call: TRBJ2-5
v_call: TRBV4-2
d_call: TRBD2

cdr3_aa: CASSDRTGWNYGYTF
cdr3_nt: TGCGCCAGCAGCGACCGGACAGGGTGGAACTATGGCTACACCTTC
clone_size: .
j_call: TRBJ1-2
v_call: TRBV5-1
d_call: TRBD1

cdr3_aa: CASSRGTDYEQYF
cdr3_nt: TGTGCCAGCAGCCGAGGGACCGACTACGAGCAGTACTTC
clone_size: .
j_call: TRBJ2-7
v_call: TRBV7-6
d_call: .

cdr3_aa: CASRPAGGDTEAFF
cdr3_nt: TGTGCCAGCCGCCCCGCCGGAGGGGACACTGAAGCTTTCTTT
clone_size: .
j_call: TRBJ1-1
v_call: TRBV19
d_call: .

cdr3_aa: CASSQDWTDEAFF
cdr3_nt: TGTGCCAGCAGCCAAGATTGGACGGACGAAGCTTTCTTT
clone_size: .
j_call: TRBJ1-1
v_call: TRBV3-1/TRBV3-2
d_call: .

cdr3_aa: CASSPGSENTEAFF
cdr3_nt: TGTGCCAGCAGTCCCGGGAGCGAAAACACTGAAGCTTTCTTT
clone_size: .
j_call: TRBJ1-1
v_call: TRBV2
d_call: .

cdr3_aa: CAISGTMDQPQHF
cdr3_nt: TGTGCCATCAGTGGGACGATGGATCAGCCCCAGCATTTT
clone_size: .
j_call: TRBJ1-5
v_call: TRBV10-3
d_call: .

cdr3_aa: CASSLAGNEKLFF
cdr3_nt: TGTGCCAGCAGTTTAGCAGGGAATGAAAAACTGTTTTTT
clone_size: once
j_call: TRBJ1-4
v_call: TRBV12-3/TRBV12-4
d_call: .

cdr3_aa: CASSQELRDTTRAFF
cdr3_nt: TGTGCCAGCAGCCAAGAGCTCCGGGACACAACTCGGGCTTTCTTT
clone_size: .
j_call: TRBJ1-1
v_call: TRBV3-1/TRBV3-2
d_call: .

cdr3_aa: CATSDKDGKETQYF
cdr3_nt: TGTGCCACCAGTGATAAGGACGGCAAAGAGACCCAGTACTTC
clone_size: .
j_call: TRBJ2-5
v_call: TRBV24-1
d_call: .

cdr3_aa: CASGTPAGYAIDEQFF
cdr3_nt: TGTGCTAGTGGTACCCCGGCAGGGTATGCAATCGATGAGCAGTTCTTC
clone_size: .
j_call: TRBJ2-1
v_call: TRBV12-5
d_call: .

cdr3_aa: CASSPTGRNTEAFF
cdr3_nt: TGTGCCAGCAGCCCCACGGGACGGAACACTGAAGCTTTCTTT
clone_size: .
j_call: TRBJ1-1
v_call: TRBV9
d_call: .

cdr3_aa: CASSLDPGWYGYTF
cdr3_nt: TGCGCCAGCAGCTTGGACCCGGGCTGGTATGGCTACACCTTC
clone_size: .
j_call: TRBJ1-2
v_call: TRBV5-1
d_call: .

cdr3_aa: CASSSGLAGAADTQYF
cdr3_nt: TGTGCCAGCAGCTCCGGACTAGCGGGGGCCGCAGATACGCAGTATTTT
clone_size: .
j_call: TRBJ2-3
v_call: TRBV7-6
d_call: TRBD2

cdr3_aa: CASSFGTGGNTIYF
cdr3_nt: TGCGCCAGCAGCTTCGGGACAGGGGGAAACACCATATATTTT
clone_size: .
j_call: TRBJ1-3
v_call: TRBV5-1
d_call: TRBD1

cdr3_aa: CASSTGGHGYTF
cdr3_nt: TGTGCCAGCAGTACAGGGGGCCATGGCTACACCTTC
clone_size: .
j_call: TRBJ1-2
v_call: TRBV11-2
d_call: TRBD1

cdr3_aa: CASSTRNEQFF
cdr3_nt: TGTGCCAGCAGCACACGAAATGAGCAGTTCTTC
clone_size: .
j_call: TRBJ2-1
v_call: TRBV11-2
d_call: .

cdr3_aa: CASSLALWTSQETQYF
cdr3_nt: TGTGCCAGCAGCTTGGCCCTGTGGACTAGCCAAGAGACCCAGTACTTC
clone_size: .
j_call: TRBJ2-5
v_call: TRBV5-5
d_call: TRBD2

cdr3_aa: CASSINQETQYF
cdr3_nt: TGTGCCAGCAGCATAAACCAAGAGACCCAGTACTTC
clone_size: .
j_call: TRBJ2-5
v_call: TRBV5-8
d_call: .

cdr3_aa: CASSLGDRGEAFF
cdr3_nt: TGTGCCAGCAGCTTAGGGGACAGGGGTGAAGCTTTCTTT
clone_size: .
j_call: TRBJ1-1
v_call: TRBV7-2
d_call: TRBD1

cdr3_aa: CASSLRASNSPLHF
cdr3_nt: TGTGCCAGCAGCTTAAGAGCGTCCAACTCACCCCTCCACTTT
clone_size: .
j_call: TRBJ1-6
v_call: TRBV7-3
d_call: .

cdr3_aa: CASSSTMWEKLFF
cdr3_nt: TGTGCCAGCAGTTCCACAATGTGGGAAAAACTGTTTTTT
clone_size: .
j_call: TRBJ1-4
v_call: TRBV12-3/TRBV12-4
d_call: .

cdr3_aa: CASSLPGQGTNEQFF
cdr3_nt: TGTGCCAGCAGCCTACCGGGACAGGGTACCAATGAGCAGTTCTTC
clone_size: once
j_call: TRBJ2-1
v_call: TRBV5-6
d_call: TRBD1

cdr3_aa: CASSRLLGWTQYF
cdr3_nt: TGTGCCAGCAGTCGCCTCCTGGGCTGGACGCAGTATTTT
clone_size: once
j_call: TRBJ2-3
v_call: TRBV6-2/TRBV6-3
d_call: .

cdr3_aa: CASNRGWNTEAFF
cdr3_nt: TGTGCCAGCAATCGGGGATGGAACACTGAAGCTTTCTTT
clone_size: few
j_call: TRBJ1-1
v_call: TRBV2
d_call: .

cdr3_aa: CASSQTAEGNEQFF
cdr3_nt: TGTGCCAGCAGCCAGACGGCGGAGGGCAATGAGCAGTTCTTC
clone_size: .
j_call: TRBJ2-1
v_call: TRBV3-1/TRBV3-2
d_call: .

cdr3_aa: CASRGLAHYNEQFF
cdr3_nt: TGTGCCAGTAGAGGACTAGCCCATTACAATGAGCAGTTCTTC
clone_size: .
j_call: TRBJ2-1
v_call: TRBV19
d_call: TRBD2

cdr3_aa: CAWSVLRTSVSNNEQFF
cdr3_nt: TGTGCCTGGAGTGTACTTAGAACTAGCGTTAGTAACAATGAGCAGTTCTTC
clone_size: .
j_call: TRBJ2-1
v_call: TRBV30
d_call: TRBD2

cdr3_aa: CASFRVATNEKLFF
cdr3_nt: TGCGCCAGCTTCCGAGTCGCAACTAATGAAAAACTGTTTTTT
clone_size: .
j_call: TRBJ1-4
v_call: TRBV10-1
d_call: .

cdr3_aa: CASSQSLWYNEQFF
cdr3_nt: TGTGCCAGCAGCCAATCCCTGTGGTACAATGAGCAGTTCTTC
clone_size: .
j_call: TRBJ2-1
v_call: TRBV6-2/TRBV6-3
d_call: .

cdr3_aa: CASSIVGGNQPQHF
cdr3_nt: TGTGCCAGTAGTATAGTGGGGGGCAATCAGCCCCAGCATTTT
clone_size: .
j_call: TRBJ1-5
v_call: TRBV19
d_call: .

cdr3_aa: CASSERTVQPQHF
cdr3_nt: TGTGCCAGCAGTGAAAGAACAGTTCAGCCCCAGCATTTT
clone_size: .
j_call: TRBJ1-5
v_call: TRBV6-1
d_call: .

cdr3_aa: CASSYGLAGSSYEQYF
cdr3_nt: TGTGCCAGCAGTTACGGACTAGCGGGGAGCTCCTACGAGCAGTACTTC
clone_size: .
j_call: TRBJ2-7
v_call: TRBV2
d_call: TRBD2

cdr3_aa: CASSPLVGNYEQYF
cdr3_nt: TGTGCCAGTAGCCCTCTGGTGGGGAACTACGAGCAGTACTTC
clone_size: .
j_call: TRBJ2-7
v_call: TRBV19
d_call: .

cdr3_aa: CSASPATGNGYTF
cdr3_nt: TGCAGTGCTAGTCCCGCCACCGGGAACGGCTACACCTTC
clone_size: .
j_call: TRBJ1-2
v_call: TRBV20-1
d_call: .

cdr3_aa: CASSQGKETQYF
cdr3_nt: TGTGCCAGCAGCCAGGGAAAGGAGACCCAGTACTTC
clone_size: once
j_call: TRBJ2-5
v_call: TRBV11-3
d_call: .

cdr3_aa: CASESKGWNTIYF
cdr3_nt: TGTGCCAGCGAGTCCAAGGGGTGGAACACCATATATTTT
clone_size: .
j_call: TRBJ1-3
v_call: TRBV3-1/TRBV3-2
d_call: .

cdr3_aa: CAAGFNQPQHF
cdr3_nt: TGTGCTGCAGGGTTTAATCAGCCCCAGCATTTT
clone_size: .
j_call: TRBJ1-5
v_call: TRBV19
d_call: .